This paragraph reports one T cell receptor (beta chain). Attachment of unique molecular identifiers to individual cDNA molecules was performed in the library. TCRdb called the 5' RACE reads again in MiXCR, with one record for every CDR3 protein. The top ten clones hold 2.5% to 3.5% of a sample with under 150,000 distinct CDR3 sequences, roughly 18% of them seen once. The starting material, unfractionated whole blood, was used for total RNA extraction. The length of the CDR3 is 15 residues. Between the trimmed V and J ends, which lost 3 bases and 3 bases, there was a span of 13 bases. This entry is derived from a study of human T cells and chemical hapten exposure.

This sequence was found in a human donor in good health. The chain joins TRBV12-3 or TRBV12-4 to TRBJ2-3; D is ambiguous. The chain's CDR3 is CASSFFEGVTDTQYF. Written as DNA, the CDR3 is TGTGCCAGCAGTTTTTTCGAAGGCGTTACAGATACGCAGTATTTT.